The present TCR beta chain was sequenced within a study of T-cell reconstitution after alpha-beta-depleted transplantation in children. This clonotype was seen more than once but under ten times. Its antigen is currently unknown. A library of TCRbeta sequences, prepared with unique molecular identifiers, was generated. Each CDR3 protein gets one entry after TCRdb re-called the PCR reads with MiXCR. The sample contains about 980,000 distinct CDR3 sequences, about 31% of which appear only once. Study-wide points: About two months after transplant, alpha-beta T cells reportedly came from several hundred expanded graft clones.

In germline, CDR1 is KGHSH, CDR2 LQKENI. Trimming left V 3 bases short and J 1 base short, with 14 bases between. The CDR3 covers 16 residues. Here the sequenced sample was PBMCs, mostly from graft donor cells, taken 360 days after TCRalphabeta/CD19-depleted stem cell transplant. The receptor's source is a boy under two years old who had a stem cell transplant for SCID, so the T cells may come from the graft donor. The genes are TRBV18 and TRBJ2-3, with D possibly TRBD1 on 6 matching bases. The DNA for the CDR3 is TGTGCCAGCTCACCGCTACAGGGCTTGGGCACAGATACGCAGTATTTT. Protein sequence: CASSPLQGLGTDTQYF.